This T cell receptor (beta chain) was sequenced for a study of blood T cell repertoires in COVID-19. About the research overall: From the United States, Italy and Spain came samples of acute and convalescent COVID-19.

The study recruited people aged about 18 to 95 years across around 23 US areas. Germline loops: CDR1 MNHEY, CDR2 SMNVEV (reference sequence). This CDR3 has 14 amino acids. V lost 8 bases, J lost 6 bases, and 12 bases stayed unmatched. Repertoires were generated with immunoSEQ multiplex PCR, while TCRdb's copy carries only in-frame clones and drops some. The repertoire includes approximately 340,000 clones, approximately 91% of them detected once, and about 0.78% sits in the top ten. The origin of this receptor is a woman between 40 and 55 years old who had been exposed to COVID-19. This chain uses TRBV27 with TRBJ1-2; 7 bases align to TRBD1. Sequences were obtained from PBMCs or T cells enriched from blood (not recorded which). The CDR3 DNA sequence: TGTGCCAGCGGACCCTCGGACAGGAGGGATGGCTACACCTTC. Translating it yields CASGPSDRRDGYTF.